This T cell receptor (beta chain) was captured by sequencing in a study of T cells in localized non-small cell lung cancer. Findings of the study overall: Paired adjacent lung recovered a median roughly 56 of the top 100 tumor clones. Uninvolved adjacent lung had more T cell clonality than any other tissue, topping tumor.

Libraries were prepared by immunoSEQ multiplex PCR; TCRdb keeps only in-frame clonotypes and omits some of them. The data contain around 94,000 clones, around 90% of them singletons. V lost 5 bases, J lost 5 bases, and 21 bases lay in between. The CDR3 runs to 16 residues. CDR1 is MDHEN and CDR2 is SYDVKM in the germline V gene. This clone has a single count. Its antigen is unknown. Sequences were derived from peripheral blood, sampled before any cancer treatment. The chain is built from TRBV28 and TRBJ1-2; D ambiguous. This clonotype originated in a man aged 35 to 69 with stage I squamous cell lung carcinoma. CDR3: CASSPSGALGGYGYTF. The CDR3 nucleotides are TGTGCCAGCAGTCCCTCCGGAGCCCTCGGTGGGTATGGCTACACCTTC.